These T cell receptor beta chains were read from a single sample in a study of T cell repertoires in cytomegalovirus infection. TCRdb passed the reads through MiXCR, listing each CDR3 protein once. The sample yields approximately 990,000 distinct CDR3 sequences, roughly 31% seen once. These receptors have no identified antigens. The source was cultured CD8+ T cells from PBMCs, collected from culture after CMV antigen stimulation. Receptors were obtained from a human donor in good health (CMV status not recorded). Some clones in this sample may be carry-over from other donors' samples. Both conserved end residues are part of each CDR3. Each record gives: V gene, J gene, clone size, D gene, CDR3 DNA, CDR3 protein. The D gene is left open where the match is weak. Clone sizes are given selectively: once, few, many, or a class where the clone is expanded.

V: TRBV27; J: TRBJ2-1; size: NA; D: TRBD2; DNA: TGTGCCAGTTTACGAGGCGGGGGGGCTGTCAATGAGCAGTTCTTC; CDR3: CASLRGGGAVNEQFF
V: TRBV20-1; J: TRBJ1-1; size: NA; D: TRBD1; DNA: TGCAGTGCTTTTAACAGGGGCCTCTCTGACACTGAAGCTTTCTTT; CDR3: CSAFNRGLSDTEAFF
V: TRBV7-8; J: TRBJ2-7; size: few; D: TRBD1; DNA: TGTGCCAGCAGCGAGCGGGGACAGGGTTGGGACGAGCAGTACTTC; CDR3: CASSERGQGWDEQYF
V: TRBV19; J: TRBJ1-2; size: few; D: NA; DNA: TGTGCCAGTAGTATAACAGGTTCTAACTATGGCTACACCTTC; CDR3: CASSITGSNYGYTF
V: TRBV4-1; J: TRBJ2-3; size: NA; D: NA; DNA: TGTGCCAGCAGCCAAGATCGAATGGTGGGGGATACGCAGTATTTT; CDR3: CASSQDRMVGDTQYF
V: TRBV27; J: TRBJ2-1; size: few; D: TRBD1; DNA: TGTGCCAGCAGTTTATCGAGCTCCCCGAGACAGGGTATCGACAATGAGCAGTTCTTC; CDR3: CASSLSSSPRQGIDNEQFF
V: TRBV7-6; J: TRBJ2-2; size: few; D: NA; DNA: TGTGCCAGCAGACCAGGGGCCGGGGAGCTGTTTTTT; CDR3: CASRPGAGELFF
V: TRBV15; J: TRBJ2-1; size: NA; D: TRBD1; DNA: TGTGCCACCAGCACACACCCCGGGACAGGAATTAGCTCCTACAATGAGCAGTTCTTC; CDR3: CATSTHPGTGISSYNEQFF
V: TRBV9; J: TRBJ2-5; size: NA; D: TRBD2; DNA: TGTGCCAGCAGCGTAGCTCGAGCGGGGGGAACTAAAGAGACCCAGTACTTC; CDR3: CASSVARAGGTKETQYF
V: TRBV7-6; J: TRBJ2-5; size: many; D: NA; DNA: TGTGCCAGCAGCCCTAGTTCCTTAGGAGAGACCCAGTACTTC; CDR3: CASSPSSLGETQYF
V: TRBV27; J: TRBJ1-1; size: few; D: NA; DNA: TGTGCCAGCAGTTTTAGCGGGTTCCGGAACACTGAAGCTTTCTTT; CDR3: CASSFSGFRNTEAFF
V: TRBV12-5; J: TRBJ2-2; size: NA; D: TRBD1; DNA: TGTGCTAGTGCCGGGACAGGGAACACCGGGGAGCTGTTTTTT; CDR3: CASAGTGNTGELFF
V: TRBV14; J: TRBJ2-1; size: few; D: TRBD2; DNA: TGTGCCAGCAGCCAGAGGGGACTAGCGAGGAGCTCCTACAATGAGCAGTTCTTC; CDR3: CASSQRGLARSSYNEQFF
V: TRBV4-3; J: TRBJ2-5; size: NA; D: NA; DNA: TGCGCCAGCAGCCAAGTAGAAGGGAGGACCCAGTACTTC; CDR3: CASSQVEGRTQYF
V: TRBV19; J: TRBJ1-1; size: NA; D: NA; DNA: TGTGCCAGTAGGATTTGGACACCGAACACTGAAGCTTTCTTT; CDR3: CASRIWTPNTEAFF
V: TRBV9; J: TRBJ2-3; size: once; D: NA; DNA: TGTGCCAGCAATCGGGGGAACACAGATACGCAGTATTTT; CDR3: CASNRGNTDTQYF
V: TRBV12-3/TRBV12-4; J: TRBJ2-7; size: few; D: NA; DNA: TGTGCCAGCAGTCCGAGGCCTTTGGGACCGAAATACGAGCAGTACTTC; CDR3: CASSPRPLGPKYEQYF
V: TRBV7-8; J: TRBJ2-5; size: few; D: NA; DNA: TGTGCCAGCAGCTTAGACGGATCGGGTGTGACCCAGTACTTC; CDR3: CASSLDGSGVTQYF
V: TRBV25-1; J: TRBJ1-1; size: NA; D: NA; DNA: TGTGCCGTTATACCCCCCCAGTTTCAGGGGTCGAACACTGAAGCTTTCTTT; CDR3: CAVIPPQFQGSNTEAFF
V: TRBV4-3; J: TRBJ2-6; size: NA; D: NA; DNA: TGCGCCAGCAGCCAAACCTTTCGACAGCTAGCCTCTGGGGCCAACGTCCTGACTTTC; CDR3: CASSQTFRQLASGANVLTF
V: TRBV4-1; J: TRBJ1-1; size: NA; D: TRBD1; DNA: TGCGCCAGCACCCCGGGACAGGGGTTGGACACTGAAGCTTTCTTT; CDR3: CASTPGQGLDTEAFF
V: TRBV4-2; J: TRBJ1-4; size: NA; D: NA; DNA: TGTGCCAGCAGCCAAGGGGATGCTCCGGGTTTGGAAAAACTGTTTTTT; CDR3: CASSQGDAPGLEKLFF
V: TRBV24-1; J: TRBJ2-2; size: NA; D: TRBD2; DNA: TGTGCCACCAGTGATTTCCCCCTGGGTAGCGGGGGACCGACCGGGGAGCTGTTTTTT; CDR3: CATSDFPLGSGGPTGELFF
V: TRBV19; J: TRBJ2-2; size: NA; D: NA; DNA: TGTGCCAGTAGTCCACATAGCACCGGGGAGCTGTTTTTT; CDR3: CASSPHSTGELFF
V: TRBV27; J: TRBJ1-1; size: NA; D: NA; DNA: TGTGCCAGCAGCTCCATGGGGAACACTGAAGCTTTCTTT; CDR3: CASSSMGNTEAFF
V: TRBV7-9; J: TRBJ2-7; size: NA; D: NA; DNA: TGTGCCAGCAGCTCCGGGGATTCCGTCTACGAGCAGTACTTC; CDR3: CASSSGDSVYEQYF
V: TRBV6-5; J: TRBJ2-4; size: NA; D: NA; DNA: TGTGCCAGCAGTTACTCGGCCTTGGGGGAAAACATTCAGTACTTC; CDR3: CASSYSALGENIQYF
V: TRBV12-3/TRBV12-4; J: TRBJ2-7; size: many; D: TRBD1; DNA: TGTGCCAGCAGTCCGGGACAGGGAGACTACGAGCAGTACTTC; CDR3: CASSPGQGDYEQYF
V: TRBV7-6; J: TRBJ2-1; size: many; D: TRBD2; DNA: TGTGCCAGCAGCTTTAATAGCGGGGGGTACAATGAGCAGTTCTTC; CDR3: CASSFNSGGYNEQFF
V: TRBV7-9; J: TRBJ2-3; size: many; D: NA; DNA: TGTGCCAGCAGCTTAGATGGACAGAGAAGCACAGATACGCAGTATTTT; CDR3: CASSLDGQRSTDTQYF
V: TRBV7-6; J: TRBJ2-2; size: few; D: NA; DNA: TGTGCCAGCAGCTTAGCGTACGGGACCGGGGAGCTGTTTTTT; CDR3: CASSLAYGTGELFF
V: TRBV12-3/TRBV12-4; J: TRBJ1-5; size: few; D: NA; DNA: TGTGCCAGCAACCCAGGGTTTGGTGGCAATCAGCCCCAGCATTTT; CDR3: CASNPGFGGNQPQHF
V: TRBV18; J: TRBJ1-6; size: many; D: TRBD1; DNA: TGTGCCAGCTCACCCCCAGGGGGCTTCAAATCACCCCTCCACTTT; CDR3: CASSPPGGFKSPLHF
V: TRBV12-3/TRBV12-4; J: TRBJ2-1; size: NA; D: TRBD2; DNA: TGTGCCAGCAGTTCCGGGGGTAGCGGGGGTAGTGAGCAGTTCTTC; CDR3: CASSSGGSGGSEQFF
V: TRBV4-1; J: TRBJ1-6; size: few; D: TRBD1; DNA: TGCGCCAGCAGCCAAGTGGGACTAACAGGGGGCTTTTCACCCCTCCACTTT; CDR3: CASSQVGLTGGFSPLHF
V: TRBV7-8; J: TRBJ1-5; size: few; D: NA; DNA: TGTGCCAGCAGCTTAGCTCTGGGCATCGGACAAATTCCTATCCAGCATTTT; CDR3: CASSLALGIGQIPIQHF
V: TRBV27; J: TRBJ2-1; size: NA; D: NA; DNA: TGTGCCAGCAGTCGGGATAGGACGGCCCCGGATGAGCAGTTCTTC; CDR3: CASSRDRTAPDEQFF
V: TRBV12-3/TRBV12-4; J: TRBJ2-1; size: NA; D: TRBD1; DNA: TGTGCCAGCCGACAGGGGGCGAACAATGAGCAGTTCTTC; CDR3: CASRQGANNEQFF
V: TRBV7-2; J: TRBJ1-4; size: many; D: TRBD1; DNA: TGTGCCAGCGGACCTGGGGGACAGGGGAATGAAAAACTGTTTTTT; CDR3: CASGPGGQGNEKLFF
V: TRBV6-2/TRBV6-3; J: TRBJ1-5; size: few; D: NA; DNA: TGTGCCAGCAGTTCTACCGTGTTGGGGAGGCAGCCCCAGCATTTT; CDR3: CASSSTVLGRQPQHF
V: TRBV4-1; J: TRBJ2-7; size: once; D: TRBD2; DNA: TGCGCCAGCAGCCAAGACTGGCTAGCGGGTAGCTACGAGCAGTACTTC; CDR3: CASSQDWLAGSYEQYF
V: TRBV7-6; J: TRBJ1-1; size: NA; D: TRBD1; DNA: TGTGCCAGCAGCTTAACAGGGGAAGGGCCCTTTTCAAACACTGAAGCTTTCTTT; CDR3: CASSLTGEGPFSNTEAFF
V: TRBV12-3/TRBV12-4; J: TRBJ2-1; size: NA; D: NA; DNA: TGTGCCAGCAGTTTCGAACATAACAATGAGCAGTTCTTC; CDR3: CASSFEHNNEQFF
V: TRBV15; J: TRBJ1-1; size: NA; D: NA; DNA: TGTGCCACCAGCTCAACAGGAGGGGTACCTGAAGCTTTCTTT; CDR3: CATSSTGGVPEAFF
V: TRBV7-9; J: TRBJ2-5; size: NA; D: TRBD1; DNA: TGTGCCAGCAGCGATATTGAGACAGGGGTTCAAGAGACCCAGTACTTC; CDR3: CASSDIETGVQETQYF
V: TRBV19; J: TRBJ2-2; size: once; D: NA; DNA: TGTGCCAGTAAGGCCAACAAGAACACCGGGGAGCTGTTTTTT; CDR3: CASKANKNTGELFF
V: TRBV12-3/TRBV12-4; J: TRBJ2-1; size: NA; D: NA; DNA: TGTGCCAGCAGCGCGACCCCTTCAGGGTACAATGAGCAGTTCTTC; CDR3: CASSATPSGYNEQFF
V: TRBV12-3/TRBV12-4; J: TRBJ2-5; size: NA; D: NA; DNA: TGTGCCAGCAGTTTTGCCCTAGGAGAGACCCAGTACTTC; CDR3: CASSFALGETQYF
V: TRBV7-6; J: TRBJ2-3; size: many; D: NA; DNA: TGTGCCAGCAGCACACATTCAGATACGCAGTATTTT; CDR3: CASSTHSDTQYF
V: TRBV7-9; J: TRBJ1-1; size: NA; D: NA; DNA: TGTGCCAGCAGGGGGTCGGGAGCGGGGAACACTGAAGCTTTCTTT; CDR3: CASRGSGAGNTEAFF
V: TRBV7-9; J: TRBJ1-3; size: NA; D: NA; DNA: TGTGCCAGCAGCCGAGTTGCTGGAAACACCATATATTTT; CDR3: CASSRVAGNTIYF
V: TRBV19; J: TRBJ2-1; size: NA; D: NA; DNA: TGTGCCAGTAGTATAGTTGGGGACATGGAAGACATTTACAATGAGCAGTTCTTC; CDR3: CASSIVGDMEDIYNEQFF
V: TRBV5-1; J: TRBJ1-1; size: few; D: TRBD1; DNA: TGCGCCAGCAGCTTGGAGGGACAGGTTTACACTGAAGCTTTCTTT; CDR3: CASSLEGQVYTEAFF
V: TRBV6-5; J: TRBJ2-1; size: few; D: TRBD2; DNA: TGTGCCAGCAGCCCCTCTGCGGGAGCCCCCGGTGAGCAGTTCTTC; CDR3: CASSPSAGAPGEQFF
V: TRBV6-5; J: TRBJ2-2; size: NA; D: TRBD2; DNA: TGTGCCAGCAGTCCATCTAGCGGGATGGTCACCGGGGAGCTGTTTTTT; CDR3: CASSPSSGMVTGELFF
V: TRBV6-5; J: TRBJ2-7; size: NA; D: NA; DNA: TGTGCCAGCTCGGGTGCTACCTACGAGCAGTACTTC; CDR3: CASSGATYEQYF
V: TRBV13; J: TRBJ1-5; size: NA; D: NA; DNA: TGTGCCAGCAGCTTAGGCCGGGACGGCCACAATCAGCCCCAGCATTTT; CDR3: CASSLGRDGHNQPQHF